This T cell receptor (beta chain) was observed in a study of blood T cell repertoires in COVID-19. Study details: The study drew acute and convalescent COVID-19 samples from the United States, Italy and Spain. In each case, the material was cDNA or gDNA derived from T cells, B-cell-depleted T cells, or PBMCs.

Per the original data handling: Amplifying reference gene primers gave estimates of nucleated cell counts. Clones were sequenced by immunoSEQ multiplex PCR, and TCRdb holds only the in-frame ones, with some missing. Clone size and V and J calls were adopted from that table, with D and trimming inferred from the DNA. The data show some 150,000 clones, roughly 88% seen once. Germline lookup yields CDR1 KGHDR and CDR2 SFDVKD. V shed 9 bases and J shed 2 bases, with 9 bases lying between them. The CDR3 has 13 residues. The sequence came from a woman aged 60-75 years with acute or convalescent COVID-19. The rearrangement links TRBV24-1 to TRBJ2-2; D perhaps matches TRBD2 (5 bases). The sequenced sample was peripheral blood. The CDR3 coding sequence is TGTGCCACCCGGGATATCAACACCGGGGAGCTGTTTTTT. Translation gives CATRDINTGELFF.